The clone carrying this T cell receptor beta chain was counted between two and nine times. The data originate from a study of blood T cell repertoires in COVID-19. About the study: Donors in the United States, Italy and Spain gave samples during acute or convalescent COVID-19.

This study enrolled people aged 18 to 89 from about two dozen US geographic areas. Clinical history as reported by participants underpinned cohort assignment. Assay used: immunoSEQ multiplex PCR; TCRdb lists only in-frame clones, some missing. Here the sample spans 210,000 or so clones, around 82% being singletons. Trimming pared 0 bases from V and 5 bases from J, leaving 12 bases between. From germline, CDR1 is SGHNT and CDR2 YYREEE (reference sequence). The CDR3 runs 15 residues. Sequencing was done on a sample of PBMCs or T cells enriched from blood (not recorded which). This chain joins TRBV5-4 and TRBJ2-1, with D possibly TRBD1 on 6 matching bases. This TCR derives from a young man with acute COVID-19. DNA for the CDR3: TGTGCCAGCAGCTTGGATGTCGGACAGAACAATGAGCAGTTCTTC. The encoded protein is CASSLDVGQNNEQFF.